These 20 T cell receptor beta chains originate from one sample sequenced in a study of CD8 T cells in ankylosing spondylitis. Notes on the study in general: Among TCR beta sequences, a motif of fewer than 10 highly homologous variants appeared characteristic of ankylosing spondylitis blood.

These receptors' targets are unknown. One entry per CDR3 protein results from TCRdb running MiXCR on the 5' RACE reads. The sample consists of 200,000 to 250,000 distinct CDR3 sequences, around 20% of them appearing once. Material for sequencing was blood, either unsorted or a sorted T cell fraction (not recorded which). The receptors derive from a male donor with ankylosing spondylitis.

This rearrangement joins TRBV10-1 to TRBJ2-3; D not resolved. This CDR3 comprises 14 residues. Trimming shortened V by 3 bases and J by 2 bases, and 9 bases separated the two germline ends. Germline V gives CDR1 WNHNN, CDR2 SYGVQD (reference sequence). CDR3 sequence: CASSEARVTDTQYF. The DNA for the CDR3 is TGCGCCAGCAGTGAAGCTAGGGTCACAGATACGCAGTATTTT.

The chain couples TRBV9 to TRBJ2-3; perhaps TRBD1 as D (6 bases). This CDR3 is built from 15 residues. Germline CDR1 is SGDLS and CDR2 is YYNGEE. V was shortened by 4 bases and J by 2 bases, with 14 bases between the two germline ends. The CDR3 sequence: CASSPDRFNTDTQYF. The CDR3 coding sequence is TGTGCCAGCAGCCCAGACAGGTTTAACACAGATACGCAGTATTTT.

This chain uses TRBV7-9 with TRBJ2-5; 9 nucleotides align to TRBD1. Trimming cost V 5 bases and J 4 bases; bases outside gene matches: 8. The CDR3 extends over 15 amino acids. Germline CDR1 SEHNR, CDR2 FQNEAQ (reference sequence). CDR3 in amino acids: CASSTTGTGTETQYF. In DNA form, the CDR3 reads TGTGCCAGCAGCACTACCGGGACAGGGACAGAGACCCAGTACTTC. Filled out from reference TRBV7-9 and TRBJ2-5, the complete variable domain reads DTGVSQNPRHKITKRGQNVTFRCDPISEHNRLYWYRQTLGQGPEFLTYFQNEAQLEKSRLLSDRFSAERPKGSFSTLEIQRTEQGDSAMYLCASSTTGTGTETQYFGPGTRLLVL.

This clonotype occurred a few times. The CDR3 protein is CSAGYQTINTEAFF. In DNA, the CDR3 is TGCAGTGCTGGCTACCAGACCATAAACACTGAAGCTTTCTTT. V usage is TRBV20-1 and J usage is TRBJ1-1; D gene uncertain. This CDR3 spans 14 amino acids. Germline lookup yields CDR1 DFQATT and CDR2 SNEGSKA (reference sequence). V was shortened by 5 bases and J by 2 bases, with 15 bases between the two germline ends.

The table lists this clonotype with a few counts. This chain links TRBV5-1 with TRBJ2-7, with 12 bases aligning to TRBD2. J lost 2 bases, V lost 3 bases, and 6 bases had no gene match. CDR3 length equals 16 residues. Germline-derived CDR1 and CDR2 are SGHRS and YFSETQ. The CDR3 region is CASSWTSGTNTYEQYF. In nucleotides, the CDR3 is TGCGCCAGCAGCTGGACTAGCGGGACCAACACCTACGAGCAGTACTTC.

This clonotype was counted between two and nine times. The gene calls are TRBV27 and TRBJ1-2; perhaps TRBD1 as D (5 bases). Looked up from germline, CDR1 is MNHEY and CDR2 is SMNVEV (reference sequence). The V end was cut by 2 bases, the J end by 4 bases, with 11 bases between. The CDR3 length is 14 residues. The DNA of the CDR3 is TGTGCCAGCAGTTTACAGGGCGCGGGCTATGGCTACACCTTC. It is translated as CASSLQGAGYGYTF.

This chain connects TRBV28 to TRBJ2-7; 8 positions agree with TRBD2. V lost 2 bases and J lost 0; bases outside the gene matches: 9. Germline V CDR1 and CDR2: MDHEN, SYDVKM. This CDR3 has 17 residues. This CDR3 is CASSLAGGLLASYEQYF. The DNA of the CDR3 is TGTGCCAGCAGTTTAGCGGGGGGCCTATTAGCCTCCTACGAGCAGTACTTC.

The chain links TRBV5-1 to TRBJ2-3; D remains unclear. In germline, CDR1 is SGHRS, CDR2 YFSETQ. This CDR3 region has 16 residues. Trimming removed 0 bases from V and 0 bases from J, with 11 bases in between. CDR3 region: CASSLAQATSTDTQYF. The CDR3 nucleotides are TGCGCCAGCAGCTTGGCCCAGGCAACTAGCACAGATACGCAGTATTTT.

This clonotype came up a few times. The chain recombines TRBV19 with TRBJ1-2; TRBD1 might be the D (5 bases). In germline, CDR1 is LNHDA, CDR2 SQIVND (reference sequence). Deletions cut 0 bases from V and 8 bases from J, with 13 bases between. The CDR3 runs to 14 residues. CDR3 coding DNA: TGTGCCAGTAGTATAGACTTGACAGTCGGCGGCTACACCTTC. Translated: CASSIDLTVGGYTF.

This clonotype occurred a few times. V and J are TRBV10-3 and TRBJ1-3; D perhaps matches TRBD1 (5 bases). This CDR3 spans 15 amino acids. V lost 6 bases, J lost 0 bases, and 12 bases lay in between. Germline values: CDR1 ENHRY, CDR2 SYGVKD. The CDR3 spells CAIRSGADSGNTIYF. CDR3 nucleotides: TGTGCCATCAGGTCCGGGGCCGACTCTGGAAACACCATATATTTT.

This chain links TRBV6-2 or TRBV6-3 with TRBJ2-3; possibly TRBD1 or TRBD2 for D (5 bases each). The CDR3 runs 15 residues. CDR1 is MNHEY and CDR2 is SVGEGT in the germline V gene. The V gene lost 5 bases and the J gene lost 4 bases, with 16 bases spanning the gap. The DNA of the CDR3 is TGTGCCAGCAGTGGGACCCCCGACAGTTCAGATACGCAGTATTTT. This encodes CASSGTPDSSDTQYF.

This clonotype was observed a handful of times. The V call is TRBV27, the J call TRBJ2-1; D gene unclear. The germline gives CDR1 MNHEY, CDR2 SMNVEV (reference sequence). With 7 bases removed from V and 3 bases from J, the gap between germline ends came to 10 bases. The CDR3 contains 13 residues. CDR3 nucleotide sequence: TGTGCCAGCAAACGTACAGACTACAATGAGCAGTTCTTC. Translating gives CASKRTDYNEQFF.

This clonotype showed up just a few times. The chain joins TRBV9 to TRBJ2-7; D unresolved. V gave up 3 bases and J gave up 5 bases, with 15 bases separating them. Germline CDR1 reads SGDLS; CDR2 reads YYNGEE. The CDR3 is 14 amino acids. In DNA form, the CDR3 reads TGTGCCAGCAGCGCAAACGGACGGCCCGACGAGCAGTACTTC. Protein: CASSANGRPDEQYF. The complete variable domain, with remaining parts taken from reference TRBV9 and TRBJ2-7, reads DSGVTQTPKHLITATGQRVTLRCSPRSGDLSVYWYQQSLDQGLQFLIQYYNGEERAKGNILERFSAQQFPDLHSELNLSSLELGDSALYFCASSANGRPDEQYFGPGTRLTVT.

This rearrangement joins TRBV6-6 to TRBJ1-1; unclear D gene. From germline, CDR1 is MNHNY and CDR2 SVGAGI (reference sequence). The CDR3 is 13 residues long. Trimming cost V 6 bases and J 0 bases, with 8 bases left between them. The CDR3 loop reads CASSQIVNTEAFF. The CDR3 region has the DNA TGTGCCAGCAGCCAAATCGTGAACACTGAAGCTTTCTTT.

This clonotype was seen repeatedly, ten times or more. V gene TRBV4-1 combines with J gene TRBJ2-7; D is uncertain. This CDR3 has 16 residues. The germline V and J ends were trimmed by 1 base and 3 bases, with 16 bases remaining between them. CDR1 and CDR2 from the germline V gene are MGHRA and YSYEKL. CDR3: CASSQGLNQPIYEQYF. DNA for the CDR3: TGCGCCAGCAGCCAAGGTCTTAACCAGCCCATCTACGAGCAGTACTTC.

V is TRBV2 and J is TRBJ2-7; TRBD2 is a possible D gene (5 bases). Germline CDR1 reads SNHLY; CDR2 reads FYNNEI. Trimming pared 6 bases from V and 1 base from J, leaving 19 bases between. The CDR3 is 16 amino acids. The DNA of the CDR3 is TGTGCCAGCAGCGCTAGCCAACACACTATATCCTACGAGCAGTACTTC. This translates into CASSASQHTISYEQYF.

A few counts support this clonotype. The gene calls are TRBV20-1 and TRBJ2-7; 10 bases are a match to TRBD1. Germline V gene sequence: CDR1 DFQATT, CDR2 SNEGSKA (reference sequence). The V and J ends lost 6 bases and 4 bases, in that order; junction bases with no gene match: 9. This CDR3 contains 14 residues. The CDR3 coding sequence is TGCAGTGCACACGGACAGGGGGGAGGGTACGAGCAGTACTTC. As protein: CSAHGQGGGYEQYF.

The V call is TRBV4-3, the J call TRBJ2-1, with 8 nucleotides matching TRBD2. The V and J ends lost 0 bases and 6 bases, in that order; junction bases with no gene match: 4. The germline V gene has CDR1 LGHNA and CDR2 YSLEER. CDR3 length: 15 amino acids. Here the CDR3 reads CASSQDSGGFNEQFF. The CDR3 DNA is TGCGCCAGCAGCCAAGATTCGGGAGGGTTCAATGAGCAGTTCTTC.

This clonotype was seen repeatedly, ten times or more. The chain joins TRBV29-1 to TRBJ2-7; a weak D match, TRBD2 (5 bases). This CDR3 comprises 11 residues. The ends were cut back, 4 bases at V and 6 bases at J, with 10 bases in the middle. CDR1 is SQVTM and CDR2 is ANQGSEA in the germline V gene. DNA of the CDR3: TGCAGCGTTGTCAGCGGAGGCGAGCAGTACTTC. Protein: CSVVSGGEQYF.

This clonotype showed up many times. The genes are TRBV12-3 or TRBV12-4 and TRBJ2-3; D might be TRBD2 (6 bases). V lost 3 bases and J 2 bases, leaving 9 bases between the germline ends. CDR3 length: 14 residues. The CDR3 sequence is CASSLEGTTDTQYF. DNA for the CDR3: TGTGCCAGCAGTTTGGAGGGGACCACAGATACGCAGTATTTT.